This TCR beta chain originates from a study of type 1 regulatory T cells. Study at large: This in vitro CD4 product, T-allo10, is enriched for Tr1 cells and alloantigen-specific.

TCRdb redid the calling of the reads with MiXCR, one entry per CDR3 protein. The sample lists around 88,000 distinct CDR3 sequences; around 30% were seen once. V was shortened by 6 bases and J by 4 bases, with 9 bases between the two germline ends. CDR1 is SGHTA and CDR2 is FQGNSA in the germline V gene. The length of the CDR3 is 13 residues. This clonotype was detected a few times. Input material: CD4+ T cells, either the whole sample or a sorted fraction (not recorded which). The rearrangement joins TRBV7-2 to TRBJ1-4; no clear D gene. This sequence was found in a human donor in good health. CDR3 sequence reads: CASSFSVNEKLFF. The DNA for the CDR3 is TGTGCCAGCAGTTTTTCTGTTAATGAAAAACTGTTTTTT.